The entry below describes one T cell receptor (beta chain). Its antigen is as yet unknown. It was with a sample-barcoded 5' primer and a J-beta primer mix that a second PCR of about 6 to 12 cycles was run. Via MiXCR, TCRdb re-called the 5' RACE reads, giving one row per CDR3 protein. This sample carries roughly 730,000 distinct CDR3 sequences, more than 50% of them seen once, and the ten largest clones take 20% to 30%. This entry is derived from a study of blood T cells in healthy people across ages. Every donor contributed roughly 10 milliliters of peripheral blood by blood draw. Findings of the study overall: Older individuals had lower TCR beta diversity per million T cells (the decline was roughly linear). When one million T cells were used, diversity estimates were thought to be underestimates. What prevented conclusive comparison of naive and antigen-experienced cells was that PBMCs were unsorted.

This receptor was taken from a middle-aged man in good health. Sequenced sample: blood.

As DNA, the CDR3 is TGCGCCAGCAGCTGGCCCCGAGCGGATGAGCAGTTCTTC. Residues: CASSWPRADEQFF. The chain recombines TRBV5-1 with TRBJ2-1; tentatively, D is TRBD2 (5 bases). Trimming cost V 3 bases and J 8 bases, with 12 bases left between them. The CDR3 is made up of 13 amino acids. Germline values: CDR1 SGHRS, CDR2 YFSETQ. Full variable domain (remainder filled in from reference TRBV5-1 and TRBJ2-1): KAGVTQTPRYLIKTRGQQVTLSCSPISGHRSVSWYQQTPGQGLQFLFEYFSETQRNKGNFPGRFSGRQFSNSRSEMNVSTLELGDSALYLCASSWPRADEQFFGPGTRLTVL.